A selection of T cell receptor beta chains follows, all from one sample in a study of blood T cell repertoires in COVID-19. Assay: immunoSEQ multiplex PCR; the TCRdb copy retains only in-frame clones and omits some. The data contain 200,000 to 250,000 clones, 70% to 85% of them singletons. The sequenced sample consisted of PBMCs or T cells enriched from blood (not recorded which). The receptors were sampled from a woman in her sixties who had recovered from COVID-19. Each CDR3 is given with its conserved first and last residue. Fields, in order: J gene, V gene, D gene, CDR3 protein. A D gene is named only where the DNA matches it firmly.

J: TRBJ1-2; V: TRBV19; D: TRBD1; CDR3: CASSLLRPGQGAFNYGYTF
J: TRBJ2-1; V: TRBV6-1; D: TRBD1; CDR3: CASSALPGQGGNEQFF
J: TRBJ1-1; V: TRBV5-1; D: -; CDR3: CASSPGAGAEAFF
J: TRBJ2-5; V: TRBV7-6; D: TRBD2; CDR3: CASQRTSGRAETQYF
J: TRBJ1-2; V: TRBV28; D: -; CDR3: CASRMGAVHGYTF
J: TRBJ1-2; V: TRBV10-3; D: -; CDR3: CAISDYSYGYTF
J: TRBJ2-2; V: TRBV7-3; D: TRBD1; CDR3: CASSLGTAPGELFF
J: TRBJ2-2; V: TRBV11-3; D: -; CDR3: CASSLEGAVTGELFF
J: TRBJ2-7; V: TRBV4-1; D: -; CDR3: CASSQGGLQWDEQYF
J: TRBJ2-2; V: TRBV6-2/TRBV6-3; D: -; CDR3: CASSPRLGRLIGELFF
J: TRBJ1-5; V: TRBV7-2; D: -; CDR3: CASSLRQGTDQPQHF
J: TRBJ1-1; V: TRBV6-2/TRBV6-3; D: -; CDR3: CASSYLVAVRAFF
J: TRBJ2-7; V: TRBV6-5; D: -; CDR3: CASSYSTFGSYEQYF
J: TRBJ1-2; V: TRBV7-2; D: TRBD1; CDR3: CASSLAGQGYYGYTF
J: TRBJ2-2; V: TRBV9; D: -; CDR3: CASSVGISDRGELFF
J: TRBJ2-3; V: TRBV15; D: -; CDR3: CATSRDLLGGEVGDTQYF
J: TRBJ1-6; V: TRBV7-8; D: -; CDR3: CASLTTGDSPLHF
J: TRBJ1-5; V: TRBV7-9; D: -; CDR3: CASSLALRSGRGQPQHF
J: TRBJ1-1; V: TRBV5-1; D: TRBD1; CDR3: CASSGTGEGTEAFF
J: TRBJ2-1; V: TRBV28; D: TRBD2; CDR3: CASSRSGSYSYNEQFF
J: TRBJ1-2; V: TRBV5-1; D: TRBD1; CDR3: CASSFGTGANYGYTF
J: TRBJ2-4; V: TRBV25-1; D: -; CDR3: CASSRGARNIQYF
J: TRBJ1-2; V: TRBV27; D: TRBD1; CDR3: CASSYWTGDGYTF
J: TRBJ1-1; V: TRBV2; D: -; CDR3: CASSSTANTEAFF
J: TRBJ2-3; V: TRBV9; D: -; CDR3: CASSARLSSTDTQYF
J: TRBJ1-1; V: TRBV9; D: -; CDR3: CASSVDRLRGNREAFF
J: TRBJ1-6; V: TRBV7-9; D: TRBD1; CDR3: CASSEQDRGRHNSPLHF
J: TRBJ1-4; V: TRBV7-2; D: TRBD1; CDR3: CASRGTGAEKLFF
J: TRBJ2-4; V: TRBV2; D: TRBD1; CDR3: CASRGTAVENIQYF
J: TRBJ2-3; V: TRBV7-7; D: -; CDR3: CASSLAPRDTQYF
J: TRBJ1-3; V: TRBV7-7; D: -; CDR3: CATRRGNTIYF
J: TRBJ2-2; V: TRBV7-2; D: TRBD2; CDR3: CASSFYRLAGGGGELFF
J: TRBJ1-2; V: TRBV30; D: TRBD1; CDR3: CAWGTGQGSIGYTF
J: TRBJ2-3; V: TRBV25-1; D: TRBD2; CDR3: CASSVAGARDTQYF
J: TRBJ2-5; V: TRBV4-1; D: TRBD2; CDR3: CASSKTGTSGWGQETQYF
J: TRBJ2-5; V: TRBV6-5; D: -; CDR3: CASRPSGATGETQYF
J: TRBJ1-4; V: TRBV4-3; D: TRBD1; CDR3: CASSQLRGHEKLFF
J: TRBJ1-5; V: TRBV6-2/TRBV6-3; D: -; CDR3: CASSLGTNQPQHF
J: TRBJ1-1; V: TRBV18; D: -; CDR3: CASSPNQGLLTEAFF
J: TRBJ1-2; V: TRBV6-1; D: -; CDR3: CASNMQGTGYTF
J: TRBJ2-3; V: TRBV11-2; D: -; CDR3: CARFVSGRCADTQYF
J: TRBJ2-3; V: TRBV11-2; D: TRBD2; CDR3: CASSSGLAASTDTQYF
J: TRBJ2-2; V: TRBV4-2; D: TRBD2; CDR3: CASSPGTSGGAGELFF
J: TRBJ1-6; V: TRBV4-1; D: TRBD1; CDR3: CASSQVTTGVDSPLHF
J: TRBJ2-4; V: TRBV12-5; D: -; CDR3: CASGLFLQVAKNIQYF
J: TRBJ2-3; V: TRBV27; D: -; CDR3: CASSLSVGAAQYF
J: TRBJ1-1; V: TRBV7-2; D: -; CDR3: CASSFSTDGTEAFF
J: TRBJ1-2; V: TRBV15; D: TRBD1; CDR3: CATSRDRGQGGGYTF
J: TRBJ2-1; V: TRBV11-3; D: -; CDR3: CASSPEGRPHPYNEQFF
J: TRBJ2-1; V: TRBV4-2; D: TRBD2; CDR3: CASSQAGTSAYNEQFF
J: TRBJ2-1; V: TRBV28; D: TRBD2; CDR3: CASSGTSGRDEQFF
J: TRBJ2-7; V: TRBV4-3; D: -; CDR3: CASSQGGASYEQYF
J: TRBJ2-3; V: TRBV28; D: TRBD2; CDR3: CASSVVRDYFTDTQYF